The clone carrying this T cell receptor (beta chain) has a handful of counts. Antigen: not known. The study recruited healthy Caucasian donors from Russia who were aged roughly 6 to 90. This sample is drawn from a study of blood T cells in healthy people across ages. With 2 bases clipped from V and 5 bases from J, the junction kept 10 bases outside the gene matches. The CDR3 contains 15 residues. Germline loops: CDR1 SGDLS, CDR2 YYNGEE. General study points: Observed TCR beta diversity per million T cells went down as age went up. This fall followed a roughly linear course with age.

The second PCR ran 7 to 11 cycles with a sample-barcoded 5' primer and J-beta primers. Each CDR3 protein gets one entry after TCRdb re-called the 5' RACE reads with MiXCR. The sample shows over 1,500,000 distinct CDR3 sequences, approximately 39% of them seen only once. Sample: blood. The gene calls are TRBV9 and TRBJ2-7, with TRBD1 matching 7 bases. The clonotype comes from a human donor in good health. CDR3 sequence (DNA): TGTGCCAGCAGCGTTTTCGACAGGGAAGTTAACGAGCAGTACTTC. Its protein is CASSVFDREVNEQYF.